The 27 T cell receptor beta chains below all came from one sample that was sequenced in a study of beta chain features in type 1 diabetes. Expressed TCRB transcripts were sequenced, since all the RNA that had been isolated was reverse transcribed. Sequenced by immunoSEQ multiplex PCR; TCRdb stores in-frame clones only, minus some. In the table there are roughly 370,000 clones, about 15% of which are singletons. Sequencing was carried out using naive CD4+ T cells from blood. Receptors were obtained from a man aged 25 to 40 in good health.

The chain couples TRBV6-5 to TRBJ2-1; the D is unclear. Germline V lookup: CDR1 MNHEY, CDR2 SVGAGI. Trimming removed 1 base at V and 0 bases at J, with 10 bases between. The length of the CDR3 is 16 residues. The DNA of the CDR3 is TGTGCCAGCAGTTACTACTCGCGGAGCTCCTACAATGAGCAGTTCTTC. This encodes CASSYYSRSSYNEQFF.

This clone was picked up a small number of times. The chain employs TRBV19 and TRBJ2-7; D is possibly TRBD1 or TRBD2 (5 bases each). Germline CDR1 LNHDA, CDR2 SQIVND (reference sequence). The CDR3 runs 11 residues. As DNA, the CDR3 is TGTGCGGCCCCCGGGGCGGACGAGCAGTACTTC. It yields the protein CAAPGADEQYF.

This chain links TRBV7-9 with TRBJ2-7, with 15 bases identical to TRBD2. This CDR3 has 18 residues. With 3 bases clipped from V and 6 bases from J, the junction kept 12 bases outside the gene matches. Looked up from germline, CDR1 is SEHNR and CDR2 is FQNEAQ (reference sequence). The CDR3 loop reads CASSFSGLAGGRFSEQYV. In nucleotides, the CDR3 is TGTGCCAGCAGCTTCTCGGGACTAGCGGGAGGCCGGTTTTCCGAGCAGTACGTC.

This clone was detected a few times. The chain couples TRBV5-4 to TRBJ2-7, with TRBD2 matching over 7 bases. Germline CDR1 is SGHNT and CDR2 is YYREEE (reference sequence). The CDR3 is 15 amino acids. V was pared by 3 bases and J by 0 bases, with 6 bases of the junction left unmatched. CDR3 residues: CASSSAGSFSYEQYV. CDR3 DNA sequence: TGTGCCAGCAGCTCAGCGGGATCCTTCTCCTACGAGCAGTACGTC.

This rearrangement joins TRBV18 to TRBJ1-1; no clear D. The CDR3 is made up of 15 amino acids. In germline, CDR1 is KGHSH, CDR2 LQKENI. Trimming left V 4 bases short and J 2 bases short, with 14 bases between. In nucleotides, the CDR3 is TGTGCCAGCTCACAGATCGTTCGAGACAACACTGAAGCTTTCTTT. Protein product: CASSQIVRDNTEAFF.

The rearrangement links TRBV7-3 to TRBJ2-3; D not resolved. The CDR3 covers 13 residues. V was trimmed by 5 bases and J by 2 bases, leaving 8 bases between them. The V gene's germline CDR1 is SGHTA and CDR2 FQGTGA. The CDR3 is CASSTLATDTQYF. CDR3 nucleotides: TGTGCCAGCAGCACCCTGGCCACAGATACGCAGTATTTT. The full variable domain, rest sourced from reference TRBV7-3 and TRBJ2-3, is GAGVSQTPSNKVTEKGKYVELRCDPISGHTALYWYRQSLGQGPEFLIYFQGTGAADDSGLPNDRFFAVRPEGSVSTLKIQRTERGDSAVYLCASSTLATDTQYFGPGTRLTVL.

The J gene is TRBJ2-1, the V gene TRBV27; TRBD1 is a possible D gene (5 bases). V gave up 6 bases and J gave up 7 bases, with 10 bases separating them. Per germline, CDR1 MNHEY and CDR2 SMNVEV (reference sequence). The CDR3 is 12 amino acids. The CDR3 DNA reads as TGTGCCAGCAGCAGGGTGGGGAATGAGCAGTTCTTC. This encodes CASSRVGNEQFF.

CDR3 in amino acids: CASSRNHGGTDTQYF. As DNA, the CDR3 is TGCGCCAGCAGCCGCAATCACGGGGGCACAGATACGCAGTATTTT. The chain couples TRBV4-1 to TRBJ2-3; D is possibly TRBD2 (5 bases). Looked up from germline, CDR1 is MGHRA and CDR2 is YSYEKL. The CDR3 is made up of 15 amino acids. Trimming stripped 4 bases from V and 1 base from J, with 12 bases between.

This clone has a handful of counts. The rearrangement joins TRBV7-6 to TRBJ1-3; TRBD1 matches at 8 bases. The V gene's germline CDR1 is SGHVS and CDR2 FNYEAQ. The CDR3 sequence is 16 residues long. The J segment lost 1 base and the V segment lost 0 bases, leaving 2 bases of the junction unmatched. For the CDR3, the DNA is TGTGCCAGCAGCTTAGCAACAGGGGGATCTGGAAACACCATATATTTT. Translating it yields CASSLATGGSGNTIYF.

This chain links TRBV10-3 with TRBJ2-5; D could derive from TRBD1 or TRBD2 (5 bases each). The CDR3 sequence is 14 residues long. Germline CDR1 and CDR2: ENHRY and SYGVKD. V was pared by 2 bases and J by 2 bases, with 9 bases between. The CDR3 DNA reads TGTGCCATCAGTGAGATCGGGGCTCAAGAGACCCAGTACTTC. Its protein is CAISEIGAQETQYF.

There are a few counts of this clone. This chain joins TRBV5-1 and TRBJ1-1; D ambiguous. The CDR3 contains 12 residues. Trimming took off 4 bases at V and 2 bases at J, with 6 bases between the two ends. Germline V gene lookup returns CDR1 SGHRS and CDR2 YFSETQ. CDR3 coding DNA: TGCGCCAGCAGCCCCCATAACACTGAAGCTTTCTTT. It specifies CASSPHNTEAFF.

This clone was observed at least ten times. The CDR3 sequence is CSGRGTSEQETQYF. Here the CDR3 DNA reads TGCAGCGGCCGGGGGACTAGCGAACAAGAGACCCAGTACTTC. The genes are TRBV29-1 and TRBJ2-5, with 10 nucleotides matching TRBD2. Germline V gene lookup returns CDR1 SQVTM and CDR2 ANQGSEA. Germline trimming cut 7 bases from V and 2 bases from J; bases unmatched to any gene: 7. This CDR3 has 14 residues.

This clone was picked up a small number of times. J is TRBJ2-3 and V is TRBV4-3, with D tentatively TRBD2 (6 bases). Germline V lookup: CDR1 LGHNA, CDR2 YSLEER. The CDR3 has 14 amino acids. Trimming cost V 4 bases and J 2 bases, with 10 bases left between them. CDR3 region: CASSRARDTDTQYF. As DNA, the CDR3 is TGCGCCAGCAGCCGGGCGCGGGACACAGATACGCAGTATTTT.

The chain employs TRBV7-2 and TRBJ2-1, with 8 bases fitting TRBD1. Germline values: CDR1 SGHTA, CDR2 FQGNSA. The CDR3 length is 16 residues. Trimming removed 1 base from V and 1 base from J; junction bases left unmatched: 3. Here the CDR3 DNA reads TGTGCCAGCAGCTTAGAGACAGGGGCTTCCTACAATGAGCAGTTCTTC. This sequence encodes CASSLETGASYNEQFF.

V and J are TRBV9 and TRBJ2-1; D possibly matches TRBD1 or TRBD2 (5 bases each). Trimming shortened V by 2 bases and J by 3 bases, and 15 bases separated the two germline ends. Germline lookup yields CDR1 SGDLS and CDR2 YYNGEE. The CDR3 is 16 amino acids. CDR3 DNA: TGTGCCAGCAGCGTGGGGACCCAACGTCGCTACAATGAGCAGTTCTTC. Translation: CASSVGTQRRYNEQFF.

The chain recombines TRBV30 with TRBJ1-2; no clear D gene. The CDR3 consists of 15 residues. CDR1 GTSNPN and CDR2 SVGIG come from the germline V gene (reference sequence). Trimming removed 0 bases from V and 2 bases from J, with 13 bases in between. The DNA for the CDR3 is TGTGCCTGGAGTGTACGACGGGCCACCAACTATGGCTACACCTTC. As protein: CAWSVRRATNYGYTF.

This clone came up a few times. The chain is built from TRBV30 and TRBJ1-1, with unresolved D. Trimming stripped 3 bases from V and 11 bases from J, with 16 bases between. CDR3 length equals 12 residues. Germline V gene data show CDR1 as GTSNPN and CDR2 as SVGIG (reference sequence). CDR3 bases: TGTGCCTGGAGATTGGAAGGGATGGGGGCTTTCTTT. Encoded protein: CAWRLEGMGAFF.

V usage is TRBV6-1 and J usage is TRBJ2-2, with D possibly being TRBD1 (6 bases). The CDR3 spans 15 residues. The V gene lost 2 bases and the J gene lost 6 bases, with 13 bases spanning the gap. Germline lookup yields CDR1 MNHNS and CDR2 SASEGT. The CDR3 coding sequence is TGTGCCAGCAGTGAAAACCTACAGGGCGCCGGGGAGCTGTTTTTT. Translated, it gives CASSENLQGAGELFF.

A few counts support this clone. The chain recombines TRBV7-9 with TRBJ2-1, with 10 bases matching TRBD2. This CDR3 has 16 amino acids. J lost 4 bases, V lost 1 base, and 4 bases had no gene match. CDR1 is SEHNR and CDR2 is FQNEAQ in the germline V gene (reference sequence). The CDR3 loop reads CASSLDSGRPYNEQFF. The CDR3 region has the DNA TGTGCCAGCAGCTTAGATAGCGGGAGGCCTTACAATGAGCAGTTCTTC.

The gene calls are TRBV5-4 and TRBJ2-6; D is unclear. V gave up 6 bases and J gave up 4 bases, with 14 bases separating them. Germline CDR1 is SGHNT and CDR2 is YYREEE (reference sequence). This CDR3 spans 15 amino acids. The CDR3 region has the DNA TGTGCCAGCAATCGCGTAGGATCCGGGGCCAACGTCCTGACTTTC. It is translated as CASNRVGSGANVLTF. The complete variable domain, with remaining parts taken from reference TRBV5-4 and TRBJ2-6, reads ETGVTQSPTHLIKTRGQQVTLRCSSQSGHNTVSWYQQALGQGPQFIFQYYREEENGRGNFPPRFSGLQFPNYSSELNVNALELDDSALYLCASNRVGSGANVLTFGAGSRLTVL.

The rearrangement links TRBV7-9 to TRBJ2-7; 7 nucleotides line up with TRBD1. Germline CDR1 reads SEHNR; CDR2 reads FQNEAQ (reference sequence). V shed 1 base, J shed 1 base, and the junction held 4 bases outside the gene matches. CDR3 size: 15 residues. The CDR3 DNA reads TGTGCCAGCAGCTTAGTAAGGGGGCCATCCTACGAGCAGTACTTC. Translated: CASSLVRGPSYEQYF.

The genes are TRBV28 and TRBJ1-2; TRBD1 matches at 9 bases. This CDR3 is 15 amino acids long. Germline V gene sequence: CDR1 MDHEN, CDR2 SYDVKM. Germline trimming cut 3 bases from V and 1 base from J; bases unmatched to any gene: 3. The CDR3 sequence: CASSFRDRDNYGYTF. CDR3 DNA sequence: TGTGCCAGCAGTTTCCGGGACAGGGATAACTATGGCTACACCTTC.

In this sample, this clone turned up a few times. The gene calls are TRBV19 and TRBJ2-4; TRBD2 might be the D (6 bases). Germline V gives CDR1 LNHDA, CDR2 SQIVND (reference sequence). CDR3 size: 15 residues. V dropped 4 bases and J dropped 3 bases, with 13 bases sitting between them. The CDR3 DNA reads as TGTGCCAGTAGTACTCACGGGGAGGTCAAAAACATTCAGTACTTC. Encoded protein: CASSTHGEVKNIQYF.

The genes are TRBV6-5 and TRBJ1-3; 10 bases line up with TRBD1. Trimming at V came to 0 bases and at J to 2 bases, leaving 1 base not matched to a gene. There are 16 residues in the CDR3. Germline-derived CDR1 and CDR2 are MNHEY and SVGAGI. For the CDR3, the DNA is TGTGCCAGCAGTTACTCGGGACAGGGGACTGGAAACACCATATATTTT. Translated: CASSYSGQGTGNTIYF.

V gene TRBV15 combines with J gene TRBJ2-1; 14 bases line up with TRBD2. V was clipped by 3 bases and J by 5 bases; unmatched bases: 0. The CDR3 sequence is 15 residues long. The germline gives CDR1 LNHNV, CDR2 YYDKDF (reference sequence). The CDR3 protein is CATSRGLAGDNEQFF. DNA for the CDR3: TGTGCCACCAGCAGGGGACTAGCGGGAGACAATGAGCAGTTCTTC.

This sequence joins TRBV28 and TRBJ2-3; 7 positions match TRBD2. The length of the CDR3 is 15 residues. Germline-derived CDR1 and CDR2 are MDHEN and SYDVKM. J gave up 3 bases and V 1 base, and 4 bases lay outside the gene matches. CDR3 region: CASSLSRGVTDTQYF. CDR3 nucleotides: TGTGCCAGCAGTTTATCCCGGGGGGTGACAGATACGCAGTATTTT.

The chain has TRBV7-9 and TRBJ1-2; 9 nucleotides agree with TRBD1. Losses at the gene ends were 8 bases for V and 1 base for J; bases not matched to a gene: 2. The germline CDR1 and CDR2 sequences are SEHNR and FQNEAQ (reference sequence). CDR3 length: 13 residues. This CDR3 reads CASGQGINYGYTF. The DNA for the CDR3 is TGTGCCAGCGGACAGGGGATTAACTATGGCTACACCTTC.